This TCR beta chain was sequenced for a study of molecular identifiers for immune sequencing clone quantification. Study-level findings and limits: Highly expanded clone sizes could be underestimated through barcode sharing by identical TCR molecules.

Naive CD8 T cells were FACS-sorted by CD8+CD4-CCR7+CD45RA+ markers. This clonotype was counted many times. What it binds is unknown. V lost 4 bases to trimming and J lost 3 bases, with 12 bases between them. The germline V gene has CDR1 SGHNT and CDR2 YYREEE (reference sequence). The CDR3 has 14 amino acids. Each CDR3 protein is one row after TCRdb ran MiXCR on the PCR reads. The table records 400,000 to 600,000 distinct CDR3 sequences, about 26% of them present only once. Material for sequencing was naive CD8+ T cells from blood, with Jurkat cell RNA spiked in. Subset of the sample: FACS-sorted CD8+CD4-CCR7+CD45RA+ naive T cells. This TCR derives from a human donor in good health. Some libraries in this study had Jurkat cell RNA spiked in. This chain connects TRBV5-4 to TRBJ2-3, with D unclear. For the CDR3, the DNA is TGTGCCAGCAGCCAATTGCTGTGGACAGATACGCAGTATTTT. It specifies CASSQLLWTDTQYF. Full variable domain (remainder filled in from reference TRBV5-4 and TRBJ2-3): ETGVTQSPTHLIKTRGQQVTLRCSSQSGHNTVSWYQQALGQGPQFIFQYYREEENGRGNFPPRFSGLQFPNYSSELNVNALELDDSALYLCASSQLLWTDTQYFGPGTRLTVL.